The source of this TCR beta chain is a study of T cells in Graves' hyperthyroidism and ophthalmopathy. V was pared by 4 bases and J by 5 bases, with 8 bases between. The germline gives CDR1 SGHAT, CDR2 FQNNGV. The CDR3 length is 12 residues. RNA transcripts were the template for amplifying TCR beta CDR3 regions. A set of HTBI primers served as the primers for a first-round RT-PCR of the TCR CDR3. Via MiXCR, TCRdb re-called the multiplex PCR reads, giving one row per CDR3 protein. The sample holds around 240,000 distinct CDR3 sequences; more than 12% are singletons and the top ten take 13%. Each diagnosis drew on symptoms, thyroxine, TRAb, thyroid ultrasound and orbital computed tomography findings. There are many counts of this clonotype.

Sequenced input: blood. The TCR comes from a woman aged 35 to 49 with Graves' hyperthyroidism that later progressed to Graves' ophthalmopathy. The chain couples TRBV11-2 to TRBJ1-1; D unresolved. The CDR3 nucleotides read TGTGCCAGCAGCTCCGCAGGAACTGAAGCTTTCTTT. Its protein is CASSSAGTEAFF.